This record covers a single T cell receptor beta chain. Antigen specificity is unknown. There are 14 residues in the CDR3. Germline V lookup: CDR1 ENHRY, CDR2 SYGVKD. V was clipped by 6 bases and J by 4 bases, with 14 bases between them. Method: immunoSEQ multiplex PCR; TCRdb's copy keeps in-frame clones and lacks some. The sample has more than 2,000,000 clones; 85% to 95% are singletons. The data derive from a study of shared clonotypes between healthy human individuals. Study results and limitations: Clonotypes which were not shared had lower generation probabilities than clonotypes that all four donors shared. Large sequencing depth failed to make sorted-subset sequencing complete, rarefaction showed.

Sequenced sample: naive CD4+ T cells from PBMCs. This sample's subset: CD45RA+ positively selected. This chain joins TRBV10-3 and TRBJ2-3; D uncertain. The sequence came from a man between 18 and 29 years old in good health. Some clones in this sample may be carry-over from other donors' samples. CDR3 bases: TGTGCCATCAGCCCCCTCGCAGCGTCAGATACGCAGTATTTT. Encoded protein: CAISPLAASDTQYF.